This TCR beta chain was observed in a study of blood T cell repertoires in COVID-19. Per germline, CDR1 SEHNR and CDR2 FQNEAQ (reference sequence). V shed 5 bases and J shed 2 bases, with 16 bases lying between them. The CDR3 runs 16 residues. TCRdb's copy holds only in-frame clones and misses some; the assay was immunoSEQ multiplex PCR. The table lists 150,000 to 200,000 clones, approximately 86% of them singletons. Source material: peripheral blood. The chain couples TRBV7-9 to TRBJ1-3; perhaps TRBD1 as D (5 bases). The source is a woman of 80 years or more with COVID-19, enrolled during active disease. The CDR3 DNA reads TGTGCCAGCAGCCCGCCGGGGGGAAGGACTGGAAACACCATATATTTT. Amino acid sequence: CASSPPGGRTGNTIYF.